Reported below is one T cell receptor (beta chain). This entry belongs to a study of regulatory T cells in long-lasting Graves disease. CDR3 regions were amplified by Arm-PCR using iRepertoire HTBI primers to build TCR beta libraries. TCRdb ran MiXCR on the multiplex PCR reads and lists one entry per CDR3 protein. The sample holds 400,000 to 500,000 distinct CDR3 sequences, roughly 15% seen once. As to time point: newly diagnosed GD, antithyroid drugs for less than 3 months. Extracted PBMC RNA gave rise to the TCR library. The data also belong to a second study, concerning T cells in Graves' hyperthyroidism and ophthalmopathy.

The sequences come from peripheral blood mononuclear cells (PBMCs), collected at new diagnosis, from a patient treated with antithyroid drugs. This clonotype was obtained from a woman aged 40 to 50 with Graves disease.

CDR3 region: CASSSTGTSGREYQETQYF. The CDR3 DNA is TGTGCCAGCAGCTCCACCGGGACTAGCGGGAGGGAGTACCAAGAGACCCAGTACTTC. This chain links TRBV11-2 with TRBJ2-5; 16 bases are shared with TRBD2. Germline V gene data show CDR1 as SGHAT and CDR2 as FQNNGV. CDR3 length equals 19 residues. The ends lost 4 bases at V and 0 bases at J; junction bases unmatched: 8.